This T cell receptor beta chain was sequenced for a study of blood T cell repertoires in COVID-19. The CDR3 length is 16 residues. Looked up from germline, CDR1 is MDHEN and CDR2 is SYDVKM. Trimming at V came to 7 bases and at J to 2 bases, leaving 10 bases not matched to a gene. Original methodology: For nucleated cells, counts were estimated from reference gene primer amplification. TCRdb's copy holds only in-frame clones and misses some; the assay was immunoSEQ multiplex PCR. That table furnishes V, J and clone size, whereas the DNA furnished D and trimming. The data show some 200,000 clones, with 82% seen just once and 5.2% held by the top ten.

The chain employs TRBV28 and TRBJ2-3; 9 bases agree with TRBD2. Sequences were obtained from peripheral blood. The origin of this receptor is a woman aged 70-85 years with COVID-19, enrolled during active disease. The CDR3, as DNA: TGTGCCAGCAATGTTGGGACTAGCAGTCACACAGATACGCAGTATTTT. This gives the protein CASNVGTSSHTDTQYF.